The T cell receptor (beta chain) under discussion was sequenced for a study of T-cell reconstitution after alpha-beta-depleted transplantation in children. Findings and limits, study-wide: Among T cells one year after transplant, newly produced cells accounted for most counts and diversity. Surviving recipient T cells and intrathymic progenitors accounted for some patients' high TCRbeta diversity at day 60. Reportedly, alpha-beta T cells present about two months post-transplant originated from several hundred expanded clones of graft origin.

Preparing the TCRbeta library involved the use of unique molecular identifiers. TCRdb redid the calling of the PCR reads with MiXCR, one entry per CDR3 protein. This sample has roughly 310,000 distinct CDR3 sequences; more than 20% occur once, and the top ten carry approximately 11%. As regards this clonotype: Its antigen is not identified.

There are 17 residues in the CDR3. V was clipped by 2 bases and J by 1 base, with 15 bases between them. Germline V gene lookup returns CDR1 SGHTA and CDR2 FQGTGA. The sequenced sample was PBMCs, mostly from graft donor cells, obtained 180 days after TCRalphabeta/CD19-depleted stem cell transplant. The genes are TRBV7-3 and TRBJ2-1; tentatively, D is TRBD1 or TRBD2 (5 bases each). The sequence was obtained from a male patient younger than 18 who had a stem cell transplant for acute lymphoblastic leukemia, so the T cells may come from the graft donor. CDR3 region: CASSLAFSRGSYNEQFF. Written as DNA, the CDR3 is TGTGCCAGCAGCTTAGCTTTTTCGAGGGGATCCTACAATGAGCAGTTCTTC.